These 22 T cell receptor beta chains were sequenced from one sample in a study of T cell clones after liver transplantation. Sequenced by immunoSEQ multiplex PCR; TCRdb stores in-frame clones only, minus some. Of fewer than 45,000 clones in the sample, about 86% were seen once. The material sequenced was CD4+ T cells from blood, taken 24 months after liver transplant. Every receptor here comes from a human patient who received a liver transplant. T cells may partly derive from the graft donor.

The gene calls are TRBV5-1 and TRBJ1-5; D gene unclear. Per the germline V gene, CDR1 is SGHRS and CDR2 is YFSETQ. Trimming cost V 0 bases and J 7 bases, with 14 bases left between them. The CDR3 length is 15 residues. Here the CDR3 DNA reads TGCGCCAGCAGCTTGGCCGCGGGGTCGGGACAGCCCCAGCATTTT. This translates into CASSLAAGSGQPQHF.

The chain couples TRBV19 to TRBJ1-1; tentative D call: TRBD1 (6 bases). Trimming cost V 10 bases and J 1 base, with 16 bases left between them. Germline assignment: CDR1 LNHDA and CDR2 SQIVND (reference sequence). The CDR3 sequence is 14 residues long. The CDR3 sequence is CATWNRAKNTEAFF. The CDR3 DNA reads TGTGCCACCTGGAACAGGGCGAAGAACACTGAAGCTTTCTTT.

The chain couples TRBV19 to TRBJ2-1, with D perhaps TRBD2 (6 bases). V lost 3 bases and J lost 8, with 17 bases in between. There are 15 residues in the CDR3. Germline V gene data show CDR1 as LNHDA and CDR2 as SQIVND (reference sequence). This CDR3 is CASSITSQKSHEQFF. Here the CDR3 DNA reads TGTGCCAGTAGTATTACTAGCCAGAAGTCCCATGAGCAGTTCTTC. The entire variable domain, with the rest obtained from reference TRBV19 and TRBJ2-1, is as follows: DGGITQSPKYLFRKEGQNVTLSCEQNLNHDAMYWYRQDPGQGLRLIYYSQIVNDFQKGDIAEGYSVSREKKESFPLTVTSAQKNPTAFYLCASSITSQKSHEQFFGPGTRLTVL.

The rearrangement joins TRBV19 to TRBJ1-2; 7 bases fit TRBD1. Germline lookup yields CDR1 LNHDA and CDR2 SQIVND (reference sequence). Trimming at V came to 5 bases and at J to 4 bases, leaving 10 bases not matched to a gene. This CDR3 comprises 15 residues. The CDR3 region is CASSARDSKTYGYTF. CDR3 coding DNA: TGTGCCAGTAGTGCTCGGGACAGTAAAACCTATGGCTACACCTTC.

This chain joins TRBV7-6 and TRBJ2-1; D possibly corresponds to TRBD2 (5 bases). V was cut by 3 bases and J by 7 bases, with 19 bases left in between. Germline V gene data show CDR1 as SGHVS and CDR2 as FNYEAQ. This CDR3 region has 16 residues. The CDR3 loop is CASSFRGGDLRNEQFF. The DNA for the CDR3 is TGTGCCAGCAGCTTTCGGGGTGGCGATTTGAGGAATGAGCAGTTCTTC.

CDR3 sequence reads: CASHTGRGEAFF. DNA for the CDR3: TGTGCCAGCCACACCGGGCGGGGTGAAGCTTTCTTT. The chain has TRBV5-8 and TRBJ1-1; D uncertain. This CDR3 comprises 12 residues. Trimming removed 7 bases from V and 7 bases from J, with 14 bases in between. Germline CDR1 SGHTS, CDR2 YDEGEE. The variable domain in full, with the rest retrieved from reference TRBV5-8 and TRBJ1-1, is EAGVTQSPTHLIKTRGQQATLRCSPISGHTSVYWYQQALGLGLQFLLWYDEGEERNRGNFPPRFSGRQFPNYSSELNVNALELEDSALYLCASHTGRGEAFFGQGTRLTVV.

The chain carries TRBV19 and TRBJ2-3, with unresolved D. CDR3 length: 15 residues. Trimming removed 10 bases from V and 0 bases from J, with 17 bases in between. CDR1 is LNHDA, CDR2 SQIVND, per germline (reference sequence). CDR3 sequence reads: CATSSFGESTDTQYF. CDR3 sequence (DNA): TGTGCCACCTCGTCATTTGGGGAAAGCACAGATACGCAGTATTTT.

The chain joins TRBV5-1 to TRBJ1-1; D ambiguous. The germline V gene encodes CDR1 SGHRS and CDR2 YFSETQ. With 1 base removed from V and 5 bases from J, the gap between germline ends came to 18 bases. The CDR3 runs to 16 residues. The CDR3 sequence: CASSLSPLDGRTEAFF. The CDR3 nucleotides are TGCGCCAGCAGCTTGTCCCCTCTCGACGGGCGGACTGAAGCTTTCTTT.

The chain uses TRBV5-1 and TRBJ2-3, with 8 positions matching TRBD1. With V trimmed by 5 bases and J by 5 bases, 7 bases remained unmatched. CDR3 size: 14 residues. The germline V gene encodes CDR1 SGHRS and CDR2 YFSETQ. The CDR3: CASRVRGQGDTQYF. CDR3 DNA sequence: TGCGCCAGCAGGGTCAGGGGGCAAGGAGATACGCAGTATTTT.

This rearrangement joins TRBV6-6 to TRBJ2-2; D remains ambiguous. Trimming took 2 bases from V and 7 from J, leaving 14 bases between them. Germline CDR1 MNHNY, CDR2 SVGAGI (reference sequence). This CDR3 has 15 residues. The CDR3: CASSYLGRVSGELFF. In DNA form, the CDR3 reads TGTGCCAGCAGTTACCTTGGACGGGTCAGCGGGGAGCTGTTTTTT.

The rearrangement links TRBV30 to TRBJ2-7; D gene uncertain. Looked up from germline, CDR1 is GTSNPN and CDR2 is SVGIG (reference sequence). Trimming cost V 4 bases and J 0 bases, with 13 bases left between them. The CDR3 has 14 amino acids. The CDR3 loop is CAWNVPAYSYEQYF. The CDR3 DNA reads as TGTGCCTGGAACGTCCCGGCTTACTCCTACGAGCAGTACTTC.

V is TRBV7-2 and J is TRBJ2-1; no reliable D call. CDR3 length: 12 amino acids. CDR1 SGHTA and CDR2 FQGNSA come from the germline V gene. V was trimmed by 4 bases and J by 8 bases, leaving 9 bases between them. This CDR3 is CASSSPLHEQFF. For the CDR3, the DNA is TGTGCCAGCAGCTCGCCCCTCCATGAGCAGTTCTTC.

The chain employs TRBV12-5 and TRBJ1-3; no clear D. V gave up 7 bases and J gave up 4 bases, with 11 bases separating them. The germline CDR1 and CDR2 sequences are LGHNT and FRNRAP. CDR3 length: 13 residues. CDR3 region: CASDQRVGNTIYF. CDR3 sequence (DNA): TGTGCTAGTGACCAAAGGGTGGGAAACACCATATATTTT.

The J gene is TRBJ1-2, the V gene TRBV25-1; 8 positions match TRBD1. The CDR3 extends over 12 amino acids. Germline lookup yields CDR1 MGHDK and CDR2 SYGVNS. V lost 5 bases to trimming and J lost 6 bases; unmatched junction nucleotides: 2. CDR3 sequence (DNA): TGTGCCAGCAGTCCAGGGGGCGATGGCTACACCTTC. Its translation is CASSPGGDGYTF.

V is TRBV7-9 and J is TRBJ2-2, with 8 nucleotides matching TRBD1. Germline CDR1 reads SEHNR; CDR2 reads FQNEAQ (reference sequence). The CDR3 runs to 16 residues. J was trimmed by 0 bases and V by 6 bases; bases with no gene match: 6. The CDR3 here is CASRPRTGSNTGELFF. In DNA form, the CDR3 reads TGTGCCAGCAGGCCGAGGACAGGGTCGAACACCGGGGAGCTGTTTTTT.

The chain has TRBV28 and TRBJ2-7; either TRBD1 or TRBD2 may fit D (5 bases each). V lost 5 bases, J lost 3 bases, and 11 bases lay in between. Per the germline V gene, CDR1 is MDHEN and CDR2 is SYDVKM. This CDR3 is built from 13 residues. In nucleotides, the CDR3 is TGTGCCAGCAGTCAGGGAGTAGTCTACGAGCAGTACTTC. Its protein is CASSQGVVYEQYF. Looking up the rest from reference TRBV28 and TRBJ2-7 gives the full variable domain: DVKVTQSSRYLVKRTGEKVFLECVQDMDHENMFWYRQDPGLGLRLIYFSYDVKMKEKGDIPEGYSVSREKKERFSLILESASTNQTSMYLCASSQGVVYEQYFGPGTRLTVT.

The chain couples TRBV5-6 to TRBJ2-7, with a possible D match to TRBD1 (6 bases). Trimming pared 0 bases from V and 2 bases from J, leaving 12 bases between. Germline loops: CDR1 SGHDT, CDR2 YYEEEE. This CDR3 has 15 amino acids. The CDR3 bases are TGTGCCAGCAGCTTGGCCGTGGGGACACCCTACGAGCAGTACTTC. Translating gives CASSLAVGTPYEQYF.

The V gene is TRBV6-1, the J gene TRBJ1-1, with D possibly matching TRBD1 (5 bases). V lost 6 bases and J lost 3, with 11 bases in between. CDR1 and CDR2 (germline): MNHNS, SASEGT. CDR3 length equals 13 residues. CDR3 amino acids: CASRRGSDTEAFF. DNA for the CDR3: TGTGCCAGCAGGAGGGGTTCCGACACTGAAGCTTTCTTT.

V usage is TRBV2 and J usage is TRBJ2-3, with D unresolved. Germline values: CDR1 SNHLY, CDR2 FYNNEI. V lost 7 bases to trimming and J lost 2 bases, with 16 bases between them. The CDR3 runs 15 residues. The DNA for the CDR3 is TGTGCCAGCATGTCTATTATAAGGGTCACAGATACGCAGTATTTT. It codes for CASMSIIRVTDTQYF.

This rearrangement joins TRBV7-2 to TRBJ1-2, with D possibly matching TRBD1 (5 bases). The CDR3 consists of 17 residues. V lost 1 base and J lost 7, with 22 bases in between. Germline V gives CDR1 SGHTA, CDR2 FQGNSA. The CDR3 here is CASSLGLQEGRQSGYTF. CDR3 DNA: TGTGCCAGCAGCTTAGGGCTACAAGAGGGGCGTCAGAGTGGCTACACCTTC.

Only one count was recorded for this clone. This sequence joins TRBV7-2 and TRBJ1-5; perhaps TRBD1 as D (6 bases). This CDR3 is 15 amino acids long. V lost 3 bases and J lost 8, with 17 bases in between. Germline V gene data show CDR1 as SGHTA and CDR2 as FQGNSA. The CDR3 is CASSLTTGQREPQHF. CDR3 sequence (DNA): TGTGCCAGCAGCTTGACTACAGGGCAGCGGGAGCCCCAGCATTTT.

CDR3: CSVKAGDQPQHF. DNA for the CDR3: TGCAGCGTCAAGGCAGGGGATCAGCCCCAGCATTTT. The chain couples TRBV29-1 to TRBJ1-5; possible D gene TRBD1, 6 bases. Germline loops: CDR1 SQVTM, CDR2 ANQGSEA. Trimming removed 6 bases at V and 5 bases at J, with 11 bases between. This CDR3 contains 12 residues.